This T cell receptor beta chain was observed in a study of cytomegalovirus exposure and HLA in healthy donors (dated 2017 in TCRdb). Context from the whole study: An earlier analysis of some 600 of the donors reported 276 Gb of sequence data and around 120 million unique TCR beta sequences obtained from around 170 million T cells. Roughly 300 gigabases of sequencing data and tens of millions of unique TCR sequences were included in an early release covering several hundred HLA-typed donors. Among the roughly 390 genotyped donors, around 81% belonged to the genetic ancestry cluster associated with self-reported Caucasian donors. The aim of the study was to test whether cataloging public T cell receptors could identify signatures of past pathogen exposure. The study profiled the T cell repertoires of under 700 subjects by immunosequencing and related them to cytomegalovirus serostatus. A separate validation cohort of over 95 different subjects was used in addition to the 666-subject first cohort. To predict cytomegalovirus infection status, the study combined high-throughput TCR immunosequencing, statistical association of individual TCRs with disease status, and machine learning. A later analysis re-examined previously published TCR beta repertoires from 600 to 700 donors and added high-resolution HLA genotyping to investigate patterns of TCR occurrence. Rather than drawing on any new phenotypic data, the later analysis identified candidate immune exposures from TCR beta sequences and the way those sequences occurred across donors. To decide whether each TCR beta V gene segment behaved as functional or pseudogenic, an earlier analysis of some 600 of the donors relied on high-throughput TCR beta sequencing. Donor age, sex, ethnicity and CMV serostatus were compiled together with the repertoire data. A later genetic analysis took genome-wide SNP genotypes for about 55% of the 666 donors and used that subset as a discovery cohort. All discovery cohort repertoires had been generated using a single sequencing platform. Class I and class II HLA loci were covered by the typing at four-digit resolution. The number of donors typed differed by locus, with roughly 629-640 for A, B, C, DRB1 and DQB1, roughly 520 for DQA1, under 610 for DPA1, and about 450 for DPB1. Four or five DR-DQ haplotypes were treated as single units for association and clustering because of strong linkage in the cohort. Among about 410 genotyped donors of the cohort, an average of around 250,000 unique TCR beta nucleotide sequences was sequenced per donor, of which about 18% were non-productive.

Broader findings and caveats from the paper: Some IMGT-functional V segments, including TRBV6-2 and TRBV6-3, could not be distinguished by the 87-base-pair reads and were therefore excluded. Because counts were too low, roughly 16 rarely observed V segments, including chromosome 9 orphons, were excluded from the earlier analysis of 587 of the donors. A few of the identified cytomegalovirus-associated TCR beta chains were confirmed in vitro to be specific for cytomegalovirus antigens. A later analysis found that TCR association rates varied across HLA loci, with DRB1 alleles showing the most associated TCRs and HLA-C alleles the fewest. A total of roughly 160 TCR beta chains were listed by the study as associated with cytomegalovirus. In a later genetic analysis, a missense DCLRE1C variant was associated with V-gene and J-gene trimming of TCR beta chains, and the association was replicated in an independent cohort. According to the authors, the approach could potentially be generalized to other disease states and immunological phenotypes. Because some donors lacked HLA typing at each locus, the association tests relied only on the typed subset. Specific HLA alleles were associated with 16,951 TCR beta sequences at a false discovery rate of 0.05 in a later analysis. A later genetic analysis reported fewer N-insertions in productive TCRs among donors in an Asian-associated ancestry cluster than the 666-donor mean. CMV serostatus was the only immune exposure information available for the cohort. Most TCR sequences were seen in very few donors, while some public TCRs were found in many individuals. A later analysis reported that several top co-occurrence clusters appeared linked to parvovirus B19, influenza, CMV and Epstein-Barr virus. In both the original and validation cohorts, the classifier was reported to diagnose cytomegalovirus status with high specificity and sensitivity. Most CMV-associated TCR beta chains appeared to be HLA-restricted in a later analysis, and the HLA associations seemed to be driven largely by CMV exposure. In a later analysis, HLA-associated TCR beta chains were found to be more clonally expanded and to have lower generation probabilities than equally common non-associated chains. The cohort was sequenced for TCR beta chains only, and without alpha or paired-chain data the features that could be detected were limited. Roughly uniform sequencing depth across donors was assumed in presence/absence analyses, although this assumption may not hold. A cluster of highly shared sequence variants was judged likely to be a technical artifact of the sequencing pipeline. Linkage disequilibrium might explain the correlated functional status among segregating V segments, but an unknown experimental factor could not be excluded. An earlier analysis of around 500 of the donors showed that most TCR beta V segments appeared in productive rearrangements either about 87% or about 30% of the time, which broadly matched IMGT annotations. A further reported finding was that TCR beta sequences accurately predicted the HLA-A and HLA-B alleles for most subjects in the first cohort. When HLA alleles, especially DR and DQ, strongly co-occurred, TCR associations were difficult to assign to individual alleles.

This clone was seen a handful of times. Its target antigen remains unknown. Base-call qualities are not available, and no considerably larger clone is one nucleotide away. Libraries came from the immunoSEQ multiplex PCR assay. For the multiplex PCR, a mixture combining 60 forward primers for TCR Vbeta segments and 13 reverse primers for TCR Jbeta segments was used. The CDR3 region of rearranged TCR beta genes was amplified from genomic DNA with a multiplex PCR assay. The amplified TCR beta libraries were sequenced on the Illumina HiSeq System as 87-base-pair reads. The authors' pipeline ran thus. In a later analysis, 70 million to 95 million unique TCR beta chains were counted across the roughly 670 repertoires, and approximately 9.9 million of these chains were shared by at least two donors. A nearest-neighbor algorithm error-corrected the raw reads and collapsed the reads into unique sequences, merging closely related sequences to remove PCR and sequencing errors. Alignment of CDR3 sequences to IMGT reference sequences was used to assign V, D and J gene segments. For a sequence to be retained, a match of at least six nucleotides was required to both a V gene segment and a J gene segment. Rearrangements were called productive when the CDR3 lacked stop codons and stayed in frame with V and J; all others were non-productive. CDR3 was defined by IMGT convention, running from the second conserved V-encoded cysteine to the conserved J-encoded phenylalanine. The earlier analysis of about 590 of the donors excluded sequences that lacked an unambiguous match to a single V gene segment. An earlier analysis of fewer than 650 of the donors classified V segments as functional when productive rearrangements were above 56.7% and as segregating when the standard deviation between donors was above 5%. A statistical classification framework was built for diagnosing cytomegalovirus status from the catalog of TCR beta chain sequences. A later analysis assigned V and J genes by comparing TCR nucleotide sequences with IMGT/GENE-DB human TR gene sequences. In a later analysis, CDR3 sequences and most-parsimonious VDJ recombination scenarios were assigned using the TCRdist pipeline. In a later analysis, every TCR beta chain was defined by the combination of its CDR3 amino acid sequence and its V-gene family, and reads without a unique V-gene family were dropped. As a way to deal with suspected cross-contamination and a sequencing artifact, a later analysis dropped 640 or so nucleotide sequences that were highly shared and had low generation probability. In a later analysis, a clonal expansion index for each public chain was calculated from normalized within-repertoire ranks of inferred template counts. A later analysis computed generation probabilities with a VDJ recombination model fitted to out-of-frame rearrangements, and checked the results against IGoR. Hypergeometric tests were used in a later analysis to score TCR-TCR, TCR-HLA and TCR-CMV co-occurrence, with a repertoire-size bias correction applied to the TCR pairs. In a later analysis, false discovery rates were estimated by permuting HLA or CMV assignments 20 times. In a later analysis, co-occurring TCRs were grouped using DBSCAN, and TCRdist sequence similarity was added for clustering within HLA-allele-positive subsets. Co-occurrence clustering excluded repertoires with fewer than 30,000 or more than 120,000 public chains, plus five with anomalous nucleotide sharing. Entries here come from immuneACCESS through TCRdb and include only in-frame sequences with V and J called. Some clones fail to appear in such tables; in the studies checked, an unresolved V gene covers under half of the shortfall, and the cause of the remainder is unknown. Clonal size and the V and J genes are those of that table, whereas D and trimming came from the DNA. A total of 110,000 to 150,000 clones appear in this sample, 60% to 80% of them only once. The top ten constitute roughly 4.3% of the sample.

The cohort comprised 670 or so healthy bone marrow donors. All cohort members were sampled while nominally healthy, although unrecorded immune exposures were likely present. The donor was CMV seronegative and was included in the group of several hundred seronegative cohort members. Each donor provided a peripheral blood sample, and peripheral blood mononuclear cells were used for TCR beta sequencing. The Qiagen DNeasy Blood Extraction Kit was used to extract genomic DNA from the blood cell samples. V and J are trimmed by 0 bases and 2 bases, and the gene matches miss 8 bases of the junction. CDR1 SGHRS and CDR2 YFSETQ are derived from the germline V gene. The CDR3 runs 17 residues from the cysteine to the phenylalanine. Only CDR3 DNA remains: 51 bases, in frame from the first base.

The source material was PBMCs. The sequence is built from TRBV5-1 and TRBJ2-3; 8 central bases correspond to TRBD1. This clonotype was obtained from a male donor in good health and CMV-seronegative. The CDR3 region has the sequence CASSLAGQGGPTDTQYF. In nucleotide form, the sequence is TGCGCCAGCAGCTTGGCCGGACAGGGAGGCCCCACAGATACGCAGTATTTT.